This T cell receptor (beta chain) was observed in a study of T cells in Graves' hyperthyroidism and ophthalmopathy. Whole-study results and caveats: Researchers report that a 13 V-J model separated ophthalmopathy from stable hyperthyroidism.

This clonotype was found a few times. As yet, its antigen is unknown. Graves' hyperthyroidism was deemed stable given no ophthalmopathy progression within 18 months. Diagnostic decisions used clinical symptoms, serum thyroxine and TRAb, thyroid ultrasound and orbital computed tomography. Germline V CDR1 and CDR2: SQVTM, ANQGSEA. Between the trimmed V and J ends, which lost 4 bases and 7 bases, there was a span of 17 bases. This CDR3 contains 13 residues. It was RNA transcripts that yielded the amplified TCR beta CDR3 regions. First-round RT-PCR targeting the TCR CDR3 was performed with the HTBI primer set. Each CDR3 protein is one row after TCRdb ran MiXCR on the multiplex PCR reads. Here the sample spans around 300,000 distinct CDR3 sequences, about 15% being singletons.

The chain combines TRBV29-1 with TRBJ2-7; D is unclear. The sequencing input was blood. This clonotype was obtained from a woman between 25 and 40 years old with Graves' hyperthyroidism. CDR3 protein: CSVVSDRSWEQYF. The CDR3 DNA follows: TGCAGCGTTGTATCTGACCGCTCCTGGGAGCAGTACTTC.